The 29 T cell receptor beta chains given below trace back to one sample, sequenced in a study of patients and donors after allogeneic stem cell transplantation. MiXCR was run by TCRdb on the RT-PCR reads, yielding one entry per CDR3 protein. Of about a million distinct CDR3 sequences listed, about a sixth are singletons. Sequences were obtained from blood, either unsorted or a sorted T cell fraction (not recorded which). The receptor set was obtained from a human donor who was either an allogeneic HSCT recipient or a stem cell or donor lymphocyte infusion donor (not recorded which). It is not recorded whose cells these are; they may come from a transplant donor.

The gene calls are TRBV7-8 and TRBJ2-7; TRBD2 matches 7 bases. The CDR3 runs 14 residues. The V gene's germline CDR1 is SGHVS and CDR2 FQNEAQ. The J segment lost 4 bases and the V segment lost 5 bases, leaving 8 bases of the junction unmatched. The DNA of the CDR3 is TGTGCCAGCAGCCGGACTAGTATATTATACGAGCAGTACTTC. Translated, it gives CASSRTSILYEQYF.

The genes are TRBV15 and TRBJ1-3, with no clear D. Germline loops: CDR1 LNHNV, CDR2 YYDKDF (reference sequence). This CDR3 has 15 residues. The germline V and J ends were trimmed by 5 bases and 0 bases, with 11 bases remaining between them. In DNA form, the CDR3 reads TGTGCCACCAGCCGCCGACGGGACTCTGGAAACACCATATATTTT. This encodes CATSRRRDSGNTIYF. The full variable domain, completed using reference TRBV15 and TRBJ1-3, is DAMVIQNPRYQVTQFGKPVTLSCSQTLNHNVMYWYQQKSSQAPKLLFHYYDKDFNNEADTPDNFQSRRPNTSFCFLDIRSPGLGDTAMYLCATSRRRDSGNTIYFGEGSWLTVV.

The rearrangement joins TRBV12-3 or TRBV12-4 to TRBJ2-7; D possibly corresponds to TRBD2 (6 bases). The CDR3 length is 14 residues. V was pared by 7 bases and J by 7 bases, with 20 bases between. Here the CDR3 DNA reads TGTGCCAGCACCGAGGCTAGGGAGGCCGGGGAGCAGTACTTC. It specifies CASTEAREAGEQYF.

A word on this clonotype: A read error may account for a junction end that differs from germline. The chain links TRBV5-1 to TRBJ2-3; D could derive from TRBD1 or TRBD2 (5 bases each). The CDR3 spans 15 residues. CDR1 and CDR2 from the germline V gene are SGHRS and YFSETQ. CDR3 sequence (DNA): TGCGCCAGCAAAACGGGACCCTCCTACACAGATACGCAGTGTTTT. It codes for CASKTGPSYTDTQCF.

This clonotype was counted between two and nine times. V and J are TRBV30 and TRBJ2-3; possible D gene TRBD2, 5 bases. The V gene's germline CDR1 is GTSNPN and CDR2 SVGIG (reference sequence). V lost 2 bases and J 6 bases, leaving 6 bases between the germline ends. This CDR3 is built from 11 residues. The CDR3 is CAWSLADTQYF. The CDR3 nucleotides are TGTGCCTGGAGTCTAGCTGATACGCAGTATTTT. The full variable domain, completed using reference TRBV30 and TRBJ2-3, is SQTIHQWPATLVQPVGSPLSLECTVEGTSNPNLYWYRQAAGRGLQLLFYSVGIGQISSEVPQNLSASRPQDRQFILSSKKLLLSDSGFYLCAWSLADTQYFGPGTRLTVL.

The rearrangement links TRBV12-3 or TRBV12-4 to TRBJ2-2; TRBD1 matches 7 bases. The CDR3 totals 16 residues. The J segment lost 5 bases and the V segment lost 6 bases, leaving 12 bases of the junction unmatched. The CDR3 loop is CASRIPGTVATGELFF. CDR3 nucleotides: TGTGCCAGCAGGATACCCGGGACAGTCGCTACCGGGGAGCTGTTTTTT.

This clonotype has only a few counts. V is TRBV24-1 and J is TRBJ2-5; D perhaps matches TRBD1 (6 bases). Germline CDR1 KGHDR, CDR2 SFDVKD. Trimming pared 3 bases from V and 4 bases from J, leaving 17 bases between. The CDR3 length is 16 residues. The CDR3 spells CATSDLRGTGIETQYF. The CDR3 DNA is TGTGCCACCAGTGATCTCCGAGGAACAGGGATAGAGACCCAGTACTTC.

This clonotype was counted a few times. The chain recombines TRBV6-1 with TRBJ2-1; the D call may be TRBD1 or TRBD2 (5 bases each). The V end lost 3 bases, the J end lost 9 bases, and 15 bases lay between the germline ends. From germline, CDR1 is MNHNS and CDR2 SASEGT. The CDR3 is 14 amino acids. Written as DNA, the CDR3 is TGTGCCAGCAGTGATCAGGGACCGTCCTTTGAGCAGTTCTTC. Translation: CASSDQGPSFEQFF.

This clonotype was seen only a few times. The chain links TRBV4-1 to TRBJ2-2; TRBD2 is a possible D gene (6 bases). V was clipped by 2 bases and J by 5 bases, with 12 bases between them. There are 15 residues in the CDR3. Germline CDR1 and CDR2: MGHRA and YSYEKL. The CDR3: CASSQPTGRTGELFF. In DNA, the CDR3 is TGCGCCAGCAGCCAACCGACTGGGAGGACCGGGGAGCTGTTTTTT.

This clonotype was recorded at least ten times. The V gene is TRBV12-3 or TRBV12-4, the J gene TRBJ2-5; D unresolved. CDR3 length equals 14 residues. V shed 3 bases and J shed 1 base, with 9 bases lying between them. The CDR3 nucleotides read TGTGCCAGCAGTTTCACCGGGCCCCAAGAGACCCAGTACTTC. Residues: CASSFTGPQETQYF.

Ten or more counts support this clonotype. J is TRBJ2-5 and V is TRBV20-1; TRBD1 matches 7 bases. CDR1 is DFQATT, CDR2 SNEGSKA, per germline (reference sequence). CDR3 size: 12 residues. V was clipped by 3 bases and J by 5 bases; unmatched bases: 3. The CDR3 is CSARGQRETQYF. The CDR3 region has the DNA TGCAGTGCTAGGGGACAGAGGGAGACCCAGTACTTC.

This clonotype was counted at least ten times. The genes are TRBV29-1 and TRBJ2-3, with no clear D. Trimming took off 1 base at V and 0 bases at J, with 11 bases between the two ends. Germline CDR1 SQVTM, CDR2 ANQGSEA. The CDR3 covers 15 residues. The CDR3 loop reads CSVEGGLDSTDTQYF. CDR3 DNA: TGCAGCGTTGAAGGAGGCCTCGACAGCACAGATACGCAGTATTTT.

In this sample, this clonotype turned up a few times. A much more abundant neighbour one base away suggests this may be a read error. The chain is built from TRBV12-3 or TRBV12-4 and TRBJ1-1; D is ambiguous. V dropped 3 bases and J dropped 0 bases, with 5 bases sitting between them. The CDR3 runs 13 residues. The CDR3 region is CASSFELNTEAFF. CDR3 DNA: TGTGCCAGCAGTTTCGAGCTGAACACTGAAGCTTTCTTT.

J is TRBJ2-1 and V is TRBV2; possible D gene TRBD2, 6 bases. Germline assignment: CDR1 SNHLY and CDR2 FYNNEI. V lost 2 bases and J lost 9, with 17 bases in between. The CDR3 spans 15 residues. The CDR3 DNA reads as TGTGCCAGCAGTGAATTTCTAGGAGGGGTTAGTGAGCAGTTCTTC. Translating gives CASSEFLGGVSEQFF.

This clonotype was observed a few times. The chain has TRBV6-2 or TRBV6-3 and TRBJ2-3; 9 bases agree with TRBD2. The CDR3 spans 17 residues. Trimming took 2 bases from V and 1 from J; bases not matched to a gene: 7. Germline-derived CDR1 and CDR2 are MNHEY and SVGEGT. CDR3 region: CASSYVAGGPGTDTQYF. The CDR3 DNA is TGTGCCAGCAGTTACGTCGCGGGAGGGCCTGGCACAGATACGCAGTATTTT.

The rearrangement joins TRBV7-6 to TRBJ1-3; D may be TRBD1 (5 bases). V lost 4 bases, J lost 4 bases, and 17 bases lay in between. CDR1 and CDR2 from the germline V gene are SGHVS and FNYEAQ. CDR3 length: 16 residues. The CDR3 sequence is CASSSRGPAAGNTIYF. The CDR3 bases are TGTGCCAGCAGCTCAAGGGGTCCTGCTGCGGGAAACACCATATATTTT.

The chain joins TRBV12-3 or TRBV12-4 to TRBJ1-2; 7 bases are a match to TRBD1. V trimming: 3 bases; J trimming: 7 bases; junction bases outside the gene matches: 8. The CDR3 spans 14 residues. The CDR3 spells CASSFDRALSGYTF. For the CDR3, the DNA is TGTGCCAGCAGTTTCGACAGGGCCCTATCTGGCTACACCTTC.

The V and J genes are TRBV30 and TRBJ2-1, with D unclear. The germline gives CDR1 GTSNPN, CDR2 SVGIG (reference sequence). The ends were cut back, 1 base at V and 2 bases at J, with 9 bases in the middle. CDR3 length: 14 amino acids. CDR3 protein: CAWSASSAYNEQFF. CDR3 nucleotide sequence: TGTGCCTGGAGTGCCAGTAGTGCCTACAATGAGCAGTTCTTC.

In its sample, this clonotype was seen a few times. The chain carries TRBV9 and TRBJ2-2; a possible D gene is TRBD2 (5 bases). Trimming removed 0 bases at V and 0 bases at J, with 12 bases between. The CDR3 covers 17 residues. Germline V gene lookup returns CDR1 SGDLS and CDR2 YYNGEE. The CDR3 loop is CASSVAERFPNTGELFF. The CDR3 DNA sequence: TGTGCCAGCAGCGTAGCCGAGCGGTTTCCGAACACCGGGGAGCTGTTTTTT.

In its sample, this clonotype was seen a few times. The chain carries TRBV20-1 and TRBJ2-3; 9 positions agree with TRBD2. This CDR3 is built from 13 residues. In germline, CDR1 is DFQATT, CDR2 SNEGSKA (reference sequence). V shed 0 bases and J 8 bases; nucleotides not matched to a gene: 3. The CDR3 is CSARDRLAVTQYF. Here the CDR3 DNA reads TGCAGTGCTAGAGATCGACTAGCGGTTACGCAGTATTTT.

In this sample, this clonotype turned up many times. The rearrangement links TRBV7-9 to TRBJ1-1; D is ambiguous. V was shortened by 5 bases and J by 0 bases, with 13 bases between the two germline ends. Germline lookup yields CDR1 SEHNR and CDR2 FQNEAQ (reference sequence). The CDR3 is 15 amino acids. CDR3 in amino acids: CASSRDGAMNTEAFF. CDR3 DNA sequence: TGTGCCAGCAGCCGAGACGGAGCCATGAACACTGAAGCTTTCTTT.

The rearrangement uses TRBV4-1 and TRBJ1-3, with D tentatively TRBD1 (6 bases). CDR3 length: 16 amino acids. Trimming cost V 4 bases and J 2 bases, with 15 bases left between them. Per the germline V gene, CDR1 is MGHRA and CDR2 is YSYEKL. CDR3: CASSRVWTVPGNTIYF. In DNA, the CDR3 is TGCGCCAGCAGCCGCGTTTGGACAGTCCCTGGAAACACCATATATTTT.

DNA of the CDR3: TGCGCCAGCAGCGGCGGGTCTAACACCGGGGAGCTGTTTTTT. Its translation: CASSGGSNTGELFF. The rearrangement uses TRBV5-1 and TRBJ2-2; maybe TRBD2 (5 bases). Trimming left V 4 bases short and J 2 bases short, with 9 bases between. This CDR3 is built from 14 residues. CDR1 and CDR2 from the germline V gene are SGHRS and YFSETQ.

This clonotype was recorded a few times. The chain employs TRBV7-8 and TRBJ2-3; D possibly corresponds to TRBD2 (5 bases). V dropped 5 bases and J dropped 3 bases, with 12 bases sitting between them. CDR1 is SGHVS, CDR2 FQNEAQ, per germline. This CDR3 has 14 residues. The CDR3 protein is CASSTVGGTDTQYF. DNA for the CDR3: TGTGCCAGCAGCACCGTAGGAGGAACAGATACGCAGTATTTT.

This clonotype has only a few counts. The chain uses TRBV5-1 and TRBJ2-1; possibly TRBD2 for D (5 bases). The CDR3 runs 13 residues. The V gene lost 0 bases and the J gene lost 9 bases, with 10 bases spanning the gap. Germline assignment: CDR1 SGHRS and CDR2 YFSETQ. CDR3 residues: CASSLDSVTEQFF. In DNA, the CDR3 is TGCGCCAGCAGCTTGGATAGCGTGACTGAGCAGTTCTTC.

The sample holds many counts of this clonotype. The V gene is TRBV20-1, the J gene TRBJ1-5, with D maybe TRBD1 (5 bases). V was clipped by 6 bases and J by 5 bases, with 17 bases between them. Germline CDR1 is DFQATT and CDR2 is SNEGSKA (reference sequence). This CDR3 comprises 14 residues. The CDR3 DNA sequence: TGCAGTGCGAAAAACCCGGGACCCGATCAGCCCCAGCATTTT. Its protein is CSAKNPGPDQPQHF.

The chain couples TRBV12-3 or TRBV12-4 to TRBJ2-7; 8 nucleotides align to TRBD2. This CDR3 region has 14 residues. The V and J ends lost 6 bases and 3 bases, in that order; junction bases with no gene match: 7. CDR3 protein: CASRSRGRSYEQYF. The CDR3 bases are TGTGCCAGCAGGTCCCGCGGGAGGAGCTACGAGCAGTACTTC.

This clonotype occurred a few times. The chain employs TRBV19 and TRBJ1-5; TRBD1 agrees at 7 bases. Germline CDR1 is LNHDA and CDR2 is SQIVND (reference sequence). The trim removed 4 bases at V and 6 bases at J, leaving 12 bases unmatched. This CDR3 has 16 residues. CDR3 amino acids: CASSNPTGALGQPQHF. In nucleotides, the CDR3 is TGTGCCAGTAGTAATCCCACAGGGGCCTTGGGTCAGCCCCAGCATTTT.

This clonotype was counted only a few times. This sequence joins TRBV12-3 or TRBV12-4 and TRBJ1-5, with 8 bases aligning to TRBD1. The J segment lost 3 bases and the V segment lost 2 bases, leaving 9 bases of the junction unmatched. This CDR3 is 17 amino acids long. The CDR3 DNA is TGTGCCAGCAGTTTAACTTCGGGCAGGGGGCACAATCAGCCCCAGCATTTT. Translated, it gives CASSLTSGRGHNQPQHF.